The following is a T cell receptor beta chain sequence with its context. This record belongs to a study of blood T cell repertoires in COVID-19. Background on the study: COVID-19 samples collected from the United States, Italy and Spain covered acute and convalescent phases. T cells, B-cell-depleted T cells, or PBMCs supplied cDNA or gDNA.

In the original workflow: The authors estimated nucleated cell counts from reference gene primer amplification. Using immunoSEQ multiplex PCR, the repertoire was profiled, and TCRdb retains in-frame clones only, with some absent. V and J calls and clone size are copied from that table; D and trimming were computed from the DNA. This sample has approximately 66,000 clones, with around 89% found just once. Germline CDR1 reads SGHDN; CDR2 reads FVKESK. V gave up 1 base and J gave up 1 base; unmatched junction bases: 2. The CDR3 extends over 15 amino acids. The V call is TRBV14, the J call TRBJ2-3; 7 bases line up with TRBD2. Sequenced material: peripheral blood. The source of this sequence is a human donor with active COVID-19. The donor label of this sample is uncertain. The CDR3 sequence is CASSQGGLGTDTQYF. In nucleotides, the CDR3 is TGTGCCAGCAGCCAAGGAGGACTAGGCACAGATACGCAGTATTTT.